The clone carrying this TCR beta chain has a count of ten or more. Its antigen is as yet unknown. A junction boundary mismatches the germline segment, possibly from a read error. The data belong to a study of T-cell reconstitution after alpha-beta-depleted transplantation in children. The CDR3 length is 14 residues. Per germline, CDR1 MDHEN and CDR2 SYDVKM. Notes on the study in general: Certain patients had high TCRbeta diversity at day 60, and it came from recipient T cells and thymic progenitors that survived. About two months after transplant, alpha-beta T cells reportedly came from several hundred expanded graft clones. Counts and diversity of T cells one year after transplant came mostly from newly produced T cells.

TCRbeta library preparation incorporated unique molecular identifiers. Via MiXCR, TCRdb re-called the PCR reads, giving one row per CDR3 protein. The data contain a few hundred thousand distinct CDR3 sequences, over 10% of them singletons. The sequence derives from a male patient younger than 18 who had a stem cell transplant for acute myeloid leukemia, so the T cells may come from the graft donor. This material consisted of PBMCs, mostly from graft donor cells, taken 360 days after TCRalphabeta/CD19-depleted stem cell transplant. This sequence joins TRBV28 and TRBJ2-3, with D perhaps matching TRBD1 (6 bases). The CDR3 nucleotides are TGTGCCAGCACTTTACAGGGAAGCACAGATACGCAGTATTTT. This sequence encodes CASTLQGSTDTQYF.